The clone carrying this TCR beta chain came up a few times. As yet, its antigen is unknown. V lost 6 bases, J lost 2 bases, and 10 bases stayed unmatched. CDR1 is SGDLS and CDR2 is YYNGEE in the germline V gene. The CDR3 is 15 amino acids. This entry belongs to a study of beta chain features in type 1 diabetes. Overall study context: Sorted cells from all samples, numbering fewer than 120,000,000, were examined. Study-level points and caveats: Shorter TCRB CDR3s, moderately but significantly so, were found in Type 1 diabetes patients in all four CD4+ subsets. Any HLA type influence on TCRB rearrangement was left unresolved here. The similarity of naive, central memory and Treg TCRB repertoires appeared greater among patients than among healthy donors.

Reverse transcription of all isolated RNA meant that expressed TCRB transcripts were sequenced. Samples of naive, central memory and regulatory T cells yielded a mean of about 3.5 million reads. Profiled with immunoSEQ multiplex PCR; TCRdb holds only in-frame clones, not every one. Here the sample spans fewer than 350,000 clones, 14% to 15% being singletons. This clonotype was sampled from a man younger than 35 with type 1 diabetes. The specimen was naive CD4+ T cells from blood. The chain is built from TRBV9 and TRBJ1-2; 7 bases fit TRBD1. Written as DNA, the CDR3 is TGTGCCAGCAACCCGACAGGGACGAGGAACTATGGCTACACCTTC. This gives the protein CASNPTGTRNYGYTF.